A single sample is the source of the 14 T cell receptor beta chains below, sequenced in a study of blood T cell repertoires in COVID-19. Repertoires were generated with immunoSEQ multiplex PCR, while TCRdb's copy carries only in-frame clones and drops some. The table has more than 200,000 clones, just under 85% seen once. Sequencing was done on a sample of peripheral blood. These receptors originate from a man older than 75 with acute or convalescent COVID-19.

This clone was seen a few times. The V call is TRBV6-6, the J call TRBJ1-2; weak D call: TRBD1 (5 bases). CDR1 and CDR2 (germline): MNHNY, SVGAGI (reference sequence). The CDR3 runs to 13 residues. Trimming took 2 bases from V and 10 from J, leaving 14 bases between them. CDR3 in DNA: TGTGCCAGCAGTTACATCGAAGGGGCACACTACACCTTC. Translating gives CASSYIEGAHYTF.

This chain joins TRBV5-4 and TRBJ1-4; 11 bases match TRBD1. Germline assignment: CDR1 SGHNT and CDR2 YYREEE (reference sequence). This CDR3 is built from 16 residues. The J segment lost 5 bases and the V segment lost 4 bases, leaving 7 bases of the junction unmatched. CDR3 region: CASSQGQGVGNEKLFF. As DNA, the CDR3 is TGTGCCAGCAGCCAGGGACAGGGGGTTGGGAATGAAAAACTGTTTTTT.

J is TRBJ1-5 and V is TRBV2; 8 positions match TRBD1. Germline assignment: CDR1 SNHLY and CDR2 FYNNEI. With V trimmed by 4 bases and J by 1 base, 3 bases remained unmatched. The CDR3 runs 15 residues. The CDR3 bases are TGTGCCAGCAGTGTAACAGGGGGGAGCAATCAGCCCCAGCATTTT. This sequence encodes CASSVTGGSNQPQHF.

Here the CDR3 reads CASSFGHIRRGYTF. CDR3 in DNA: TGTGCCAGCAGTTTTGGACATATCAGGCGTGGCTACACCTTC. The chain has TRBV11-2 and TRBJ1-2; D may be TRBD1 (5 bases). CDR3 length: 14 residues. The V and J ends lost 6 bases and 7 bases respectively, with 18 bases between them. Germline V gives CDR1 SGHAT, CDR2 FQNNGV.

The V and J genes are TRBV7-9 and TRBJ2-7; 12 nucleotides line up with TRBD1. V lost 4 bases to trimming and J lost 5 bases; unmatched junction nucleotides: 6. The germline V gene has CDR1 SEHNR and CDR2 FQNEAQ (reference sequence). The CDR3 sequence is 15 residues long. The CDR3 sequence is CASSSDRDRGHEQYF. CDR3 coding DNA: TGTGCCAGCAGCTCGGACCGGGACAGGGGGCACGAGCAGTACTTC. Complete variable domain (other parts from reference TRBV7-9 and TRBJ2-7): DTGVSQNPRHKITKRGQNVTFRCDPISEHNRLYWYRQTLGQGPEFLTYFQNEAQLEKSRLLSDRFSAERPKGSFSTLEIQRTEQGDSAMYLCASSSDRDRGHEQYFGPGTRLTVT.

This clone was seen a single time. The chain uses TRBV7-9 and TRBJ1-2; 7 bases match TRBD1. CDR3 length: 14 residues. The ends lost 5 bases at V and 4 bases at J; junction bases unmatched: 7. From germline, CDR1 is SEHNR and CDR2 FQNEAQ (reference sequence). The CDR3 nucleotides are TGTGCCAGCAGCCCGACAGGGACGGTCTATGGCTACACCTTC. Its translation is CASSPTGTVYGYTF.

This clone was observed a single time. The J gene is TRBJ2-3, the V gene TRBV27, with TRBD2 identical over 11 bases. Trimming took 5 bases from V and 1 from J; bases not matched to a gene: 11. Germline V gene lookup returns CDR1 MNHEY and CDR2 SMNVEV (reference sequence). The CDR3 totals 18 residues. CDR3 nucleotide sequence: TGTGCCAGCAGTACTTCCGGGACTAGCGGCCTTGGCACAGATACGCAGTATTTT. It translates to CASSTSGTSGLGTDTQYF.

The CDR3 DNA reads TGTGCCAGCTTTCTTACAGGGATCTATGGCTACACCTTC. It encodes CASFLTGIYGYTF. The gene calls are TRBV28 and TRBJ1-2, with D maybe TRBD1 (6 bases). Trimming took off 8 bases at V and 4 bases at J, with 14 bases between the two ends. Germline CDR1 MDHEN, CDR2 SYDVKM. The CDR3 spans 13 residues.

J is TRBJ1-3 and V is TRBV5-4, with TRBD1 matching over 7 bases. The CDR3 consists of 16 residues. CDR1 is SGHNT and CDR2 is YYREEE in the germline V gene (reference sequence). V lost 4 bases, J lost 0 bases, and 7 bases stayed unmatched. CDR3 amino acids: CASSGRQGGSGNTIYF. As DNA, the CDR3 is TGTGCCAGCAGCGGGAGACAGGGCGGCTCTGGAAACACCATATATTTT.

The gene calls are TRBV30 and TRBJ1-5; no definite D call. The CDR3 is 13 residues long. The V end was cut by 1 base, the J end by 3 bases, with 7 bases between. The germline gives CDR1 GTSNPN, CDR2 SVGIG (reference sequence). In DNA, the CDR3 is TGTGCCTGGAGTGAACATCTCAATCAGCCCCAGCATTTT. It is translated as CAWSEHLNQPQHF.

Turning to this clone: Distinct nucleotide sequences in the sample also encode this CDR3. This chain connects TRBV5-1 to TRBJ2-3, with D perhaps matching TRBD2 (6 bases). V lost 0 bases and J 0 bases, leaving 11 bases between the germline ends. The CDR3 runs to 16 residues. Looked up from germline, CDR1 is SGHRS and CDR2 is YFSETQ. In DNA, the CDR3 is TGCGCCAGCAGCTTGGGTCTAGCGATTAGCACAGATACGCAGTATTTT. Its protein is CASSLGLAISTDTQYF.

The chain has TRBV30 and TRBJ2-5, with D unresolved. The CDR3 extends over 12 amino acids. V gave up 5 bases and J gave up 5 bases, with 12 bases separating them. CDR1 is GTSNPN, CDR2 SVGIG, per germline (reference sequence). This CDR3 is CAWDSSEETQYF. CDR3 coding DNA: TGTGCCTGGGATTCGTCGGAGGAGACCCAGTACTTC.

The V and J genes are TRBV6-5 and TRBJ2-1; 14 bases agree with TRBD2. The CDR3 sequence is 14 residues long. The germline V gene has CDR1 MNHEY and CDR2 SVGAGI. The V gene end was trimmed by 11 bases and the J gene end by 10 bases; junction bases not matched to a gene: 10. The CDR3 loop reads CAVASGLAGGEQFF. The CDR3 DNA sequence: TGTGCCGTAGCCTCCGGACTAGCGGGAGGAGAGCAGTTCTTC.

The chain combines TRBV5-5 with TRBJ2-2; 8 bases agree with TRBD1. CDR1 is SGHKS and CDR2 is YYEKEE in the germline V gene (reference sequence). The V gene end was trimmed by 4 bases and the J gene end by 3 bases; junction bases not matched to a gene: 5. This CDR3 comprises 15 residues. This CDR3 reads CASSGQGWDTGELFF. In DNA, the CDR3 is TGTGCCAGCAGCGGACAGGGATGGGACACCGGGGAGCTGTTTTTT.